This T cell receptor (beta chain) is drawn from a study of blood T cell repertoires in COVID-19. Study information: The origin of the acute and convalescent COVID-19 samples was the United States, Italy and Spain. The cDNA or gDNA used as material had been derived from T cells, B-cell-depleted T cells, or PBMCs.

How the authors handled the data: Estimates of nucleated cell counts were drawn from the amplification of reference gene primers. Sequencing was performed with immunoSEQ multiplex PCR; in TCRdb, only in-frame clones are kept and a portion is missing. The V and J calls and clone size come from that table; D and trimming were worked out from the DNA. Of tens of thousands of clones in the sample, about 90% were seen once. The V gene end was trimmed by 3 bases and the J gene end by 6 bases; junction bases not matched to a gene: 5. The CDR3 consists of 16 residues. CDR1 is MGHRA, CDR2 YSYEKL, per germline.

The genes are TRBV4-1 and TRBJ1-6, with TRBD1 matching 10 bases. This TCR was recovered from a man at least 80 years old with acute or convalescent COVID-19. What was sequenced was peripheral blood. As DNA, the CDR3 is TGCGCCAGCAGCCAGTCCCGGGACAGGGGTAATTCACCCCTCCACTTT. Its translation: CASSQSRDRGNSPLHF.